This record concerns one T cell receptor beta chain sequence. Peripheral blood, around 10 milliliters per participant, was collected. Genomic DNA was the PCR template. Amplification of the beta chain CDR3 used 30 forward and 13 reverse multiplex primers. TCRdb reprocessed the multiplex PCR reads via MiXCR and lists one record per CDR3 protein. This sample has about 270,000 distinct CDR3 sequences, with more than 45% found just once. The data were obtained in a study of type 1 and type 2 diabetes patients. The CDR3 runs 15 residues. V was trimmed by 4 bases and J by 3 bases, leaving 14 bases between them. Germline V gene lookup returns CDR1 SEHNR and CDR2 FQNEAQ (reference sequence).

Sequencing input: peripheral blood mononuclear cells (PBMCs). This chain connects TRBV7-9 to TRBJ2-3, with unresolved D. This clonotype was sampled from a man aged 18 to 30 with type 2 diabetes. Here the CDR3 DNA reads TGTGCCAGCAGCTCTGTTATCGGGTCAACAGATACGCAGTATTTT. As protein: CASSSVIGSTDTQYF.